This T cell receptor beta chain was retrieved from a study of regulatory T cells in long-lasting Graves disease. This sample's time point: newly diagnosed GD, antithyroid drugs for less than 3 months. TCR sequences were obtained from RNA taken from PBMCs. Patients came from an endocrinology department in Xi'an, China. With EDTA tubes as the receptacles, around 10 milliliters of peripheral blood were drawn. This CDR3 contains 18 residues. Germline loops: CDR1 MDHEN, CDR2 SYDVKM. V lost 2 bases and J lost 0, with 19 bases in between. This clonotype occurred a few times. Arm-PCR of CDR3 regions and iRepertoire HTBI primers were the basis on which TCR beta libraries were built. TCRdb recomputed calls from the multiplex PCR reads with MiXCR, one row per CDR3 protein. The table records 400,000 to 500,000 distinct CDR3 sequences, around 16% of them present only once. This sample also belongs to another study, concerning T cells in Graves' hyperthyroidism and ophthalmopathy. From that report: Using the HTBI primer set, a first-round RT-PCR was run on the TCR CDR3. Before onset, by a median of about six months, the model predicted ophthalmopathy.

This sequence originates from a woman between 40 and 55 years old with Graves disease. V and J are TRBV28 and TRBJ1-1; a weak D match, TRBD1 (6 bases). This specimen was peripheral blood mononuclear cells (PBMCs), taken at new diagnosis, from a patient treated with antithyroid drugs. CDR3 residues: CASSLGFIRGAVNTEAFF. The CDR3, as DNA: TGTGCCAGCAGTTTAGGGTTCATTCGGGGGGCGGTGAACACTGAAGCTTTCTTT. The whole variable domain, remainder taken from reference TRBV28 and TRBJ1-1, is DVKVTQSSRYLVKRTGEKVFLECVQDMDHENMFWYRQDPGLGLRLIYFSYDVKMKEKGDIPEGYSVSREKKERFSLILESASTNQTSMYLCASSLGFIRGAVNTEAFFGQGTRLTVV.